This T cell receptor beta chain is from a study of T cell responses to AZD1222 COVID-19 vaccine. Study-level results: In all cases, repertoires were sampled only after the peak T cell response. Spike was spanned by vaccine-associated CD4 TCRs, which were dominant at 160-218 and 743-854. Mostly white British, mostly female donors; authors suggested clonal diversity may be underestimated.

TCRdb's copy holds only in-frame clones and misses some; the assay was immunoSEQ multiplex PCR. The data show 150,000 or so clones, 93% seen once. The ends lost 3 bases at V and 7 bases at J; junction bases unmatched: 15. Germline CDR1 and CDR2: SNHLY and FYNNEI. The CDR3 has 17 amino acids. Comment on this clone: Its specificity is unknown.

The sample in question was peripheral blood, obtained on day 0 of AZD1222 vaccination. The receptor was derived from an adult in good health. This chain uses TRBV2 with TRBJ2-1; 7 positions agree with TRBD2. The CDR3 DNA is TGTGCCAGCAGTGAGCTCCTGACTAGCTCAAATAGAAATGAGCAGTTCTTC. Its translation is CASSELLTSSNRNEQFF.